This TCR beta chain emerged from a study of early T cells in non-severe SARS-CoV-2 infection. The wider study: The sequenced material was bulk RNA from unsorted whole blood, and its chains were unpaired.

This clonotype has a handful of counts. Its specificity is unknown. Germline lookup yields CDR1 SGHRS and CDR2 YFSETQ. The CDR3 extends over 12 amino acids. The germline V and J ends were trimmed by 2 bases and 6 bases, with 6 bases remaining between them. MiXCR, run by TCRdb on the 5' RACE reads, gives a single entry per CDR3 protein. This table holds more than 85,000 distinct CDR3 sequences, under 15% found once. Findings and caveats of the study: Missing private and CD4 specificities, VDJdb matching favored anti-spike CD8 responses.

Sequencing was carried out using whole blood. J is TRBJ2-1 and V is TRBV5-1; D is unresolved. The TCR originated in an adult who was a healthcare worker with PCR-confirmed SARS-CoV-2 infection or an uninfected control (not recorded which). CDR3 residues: CASSFNSNEQFF. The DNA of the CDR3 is TGCGCCAGCAGCTTTAATTCCAATGAGCAGTTCTTC. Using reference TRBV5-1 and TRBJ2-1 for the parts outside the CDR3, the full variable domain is KAGVTQTPRYLIKTRGQQVTLSCSPISGHRSVSWYQQTPGQGLQFLFEYFSETQRNKGNFPGRFSGRQFSNSRSEMNVSTLELGDSALYLCASSFNSNEQFFGPGTRLTVL.